This passage covers 8 T cell receptor beta chains from one sample sequenced in a study of vaccination effects on CD4 cells after COVID-19. Expansion of antigen-specific CD4+ T cells with viral peptide pools was carried out by the ViraFEST assay before sequencing. Having been cultured for 10 days, the cells underwent CD4+ T cell isolation. Vaccinated participants had no history of SARS-CoV-2 infection and tested negative for nucleocapsid antibodies. No antigen is known for these receptors. Produced via immunoSEQ multiplex PCR; TCRdb's table is partial and in-frame only. This table holds under 80,000 clones, 78% found once. The starting material was CD4+ T cells from PBMCs cultured with SARS-CoV-2 spike peptides, obtained before COVID-19 vaccination. These receptors were collected from a human donor who received a COVID-19 vaccine.

V usage is TRBV10-3 and J usage is TRBJ2-3; the match to TRBD1 covers 8 bases. Germline CDR1 ENHRY, CDR2 SYGVKD. This CDR3 spans 14 amino acids. The V gene end was trimmed by 2 bases and the J gene end by 5 bases; junction bases not matched to a gene: 3. The CDR3 DNA follows: TGTGCCATCAGTGAGGGGACAGGATTAGATACGCAGTATTTT. This gives the protein CAISEGTGLDTQYF.

This chain joins TRBV3-1 (or the pseudogene TRBV3-2) and TRBJ2-1; tentative D call: TRBD1 (6 bases). The CDR3 is 12 residues long. The V gene's germline CDR1 is LGHDT and CDR2 YNNKEL (reference sequence). V shed 2 bases and J shed 9 bases, with 8 bases lying between them. This chain's CDR3 is CASSQTGSEQFF. For the CDR3, the DNA is TGTGCCAGCAGCCAAACAGGGAGTGAGCAGTTCTTC.

This clone was seen only a few times. The chain is built from TRBV10-1 and TRBJ2-2; the match to TRBD1 covers 10 bases. V shed 1 base, J shed 6 bases, and the junction held 5 bases outside the gene matches. CDR1 is WNHNN, CDR2 SYGVQD, per germline (reference sequence). The CDR3 contains 16 residues. The CDR3 DNA follows: TGCGCCAGCAGTGAGTTTGGACAGGGGGGATCCGGGGAGCTGTTTTTT. Translating gives CASSEFGQGGSGELFF.

V gene TRBV7-3 combines with J gene TRBJ2-1; 7 positions match TRBD2. With V trimmed by 5 bases and J by 5 bases, 9 bases remained unmatched. Germline-derived CDR1 and CDR2 are SGHTA and FQGTGA. CDR3 size: 15 residues. CDR3 amino acids: CASSPRDYPNNEQFF. CDR3 bases: TGTGCCAGCAGCCCAAGGGACTACCCCAACAATGAGCAGTTCTTC. The variable domain in full, completed from reference TRBV7-3 and TRBJ2-1, reads GAGVSQTPSNKVTEKGKYVELRCDPISGHTALYWYRQSLGQGPEFLIYFQGTGAADDSGLPNDRFFAVRPEGSVSTLKIQRTERGDSAVYLCASSPRDYPNNEQFFGPGTRLTVL.

The chain couples TRBV2 to TRBJ2-7; D assignment may be TRBD1 or TRBD2 (6 bases each). Trimming shortened V by 4 bases and J by 7 bases, and 17 bases separated the two germline ends. Germline V lookup: CDR1 SNHLY, CDR2 FYNNEI. The CDR3 is made up of 14 amino acids. Written as DNA, the CDR3 is TGTGCCAGCAGTGTTTTAGGGGGGCTGGGAGAGCAGTACGTC. Protein product: CASSVLGGLGEQYV.

The gene calls are TRBV5-1 and TRBJ1-2, with D perhaps matching TRBD1 (5 bases). The CDR3 spans 14 residues. Germline CDR1 reads SGHRS; CDR2 reads YFSETQ. Trimming cost V 3 bases and J 6 bases, with 15 bases left between them. CDR3 residues: CASSSQWGGDGYTF. In DNA, the CDR3 is TGCGCCAGCAGCTCTCAATGGGGGGGTGATGGCTACACCTTC.

The J gene is TRBJ2-7, the V gene TRBV5-8, with D possibly called TRBD1 or TRBD2 (5 bases each). CDR3 length: 14 residues. CDR1 SGHTS and CDR2 YDEGEE come from the germline V gene. V lost 9 bases to trimming and J lost 4 bases, with 20 bases between them. The CDR3 here is CATRGNREGYEQYV. The CDR3 DNA is TGTGCCACCCGGGGAAACAGAGAGGGGTACGAGCAGTACGTC.

As DNA, the CDR3 is TGCAGCGCCACGGACAGGGATGGTGAAAAACTGTTTTTT. As protein: CSATDRDGEKLFF. The chain is built from TRBV29-1 and TRBJ1-4; TRBD1 matches 8 bases. V lost 7 bases to trimming and J lost 7 bases; unmatched junction nucleotides: 8. The CDR3 consists of 13 residues. From germline, CDR1 is SQVTM and CDR2 ANQGSEA.